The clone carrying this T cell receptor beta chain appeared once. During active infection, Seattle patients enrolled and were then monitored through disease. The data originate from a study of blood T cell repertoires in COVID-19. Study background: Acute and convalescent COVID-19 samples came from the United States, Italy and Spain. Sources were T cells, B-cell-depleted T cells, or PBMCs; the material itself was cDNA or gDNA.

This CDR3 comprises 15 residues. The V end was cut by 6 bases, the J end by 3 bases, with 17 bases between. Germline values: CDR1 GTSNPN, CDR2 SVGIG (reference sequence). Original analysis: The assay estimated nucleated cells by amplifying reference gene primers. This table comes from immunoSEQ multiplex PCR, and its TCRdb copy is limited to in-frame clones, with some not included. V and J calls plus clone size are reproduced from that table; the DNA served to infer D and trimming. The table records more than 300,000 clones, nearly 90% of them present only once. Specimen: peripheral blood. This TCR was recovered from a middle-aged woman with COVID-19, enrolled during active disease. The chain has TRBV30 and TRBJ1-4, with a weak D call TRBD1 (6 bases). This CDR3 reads CACRTPGAANEKLFF. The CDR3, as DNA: TGTGCCTGCAGAACCCCAGGGGCAGCTAATGAAAAACTGTTTTTT.